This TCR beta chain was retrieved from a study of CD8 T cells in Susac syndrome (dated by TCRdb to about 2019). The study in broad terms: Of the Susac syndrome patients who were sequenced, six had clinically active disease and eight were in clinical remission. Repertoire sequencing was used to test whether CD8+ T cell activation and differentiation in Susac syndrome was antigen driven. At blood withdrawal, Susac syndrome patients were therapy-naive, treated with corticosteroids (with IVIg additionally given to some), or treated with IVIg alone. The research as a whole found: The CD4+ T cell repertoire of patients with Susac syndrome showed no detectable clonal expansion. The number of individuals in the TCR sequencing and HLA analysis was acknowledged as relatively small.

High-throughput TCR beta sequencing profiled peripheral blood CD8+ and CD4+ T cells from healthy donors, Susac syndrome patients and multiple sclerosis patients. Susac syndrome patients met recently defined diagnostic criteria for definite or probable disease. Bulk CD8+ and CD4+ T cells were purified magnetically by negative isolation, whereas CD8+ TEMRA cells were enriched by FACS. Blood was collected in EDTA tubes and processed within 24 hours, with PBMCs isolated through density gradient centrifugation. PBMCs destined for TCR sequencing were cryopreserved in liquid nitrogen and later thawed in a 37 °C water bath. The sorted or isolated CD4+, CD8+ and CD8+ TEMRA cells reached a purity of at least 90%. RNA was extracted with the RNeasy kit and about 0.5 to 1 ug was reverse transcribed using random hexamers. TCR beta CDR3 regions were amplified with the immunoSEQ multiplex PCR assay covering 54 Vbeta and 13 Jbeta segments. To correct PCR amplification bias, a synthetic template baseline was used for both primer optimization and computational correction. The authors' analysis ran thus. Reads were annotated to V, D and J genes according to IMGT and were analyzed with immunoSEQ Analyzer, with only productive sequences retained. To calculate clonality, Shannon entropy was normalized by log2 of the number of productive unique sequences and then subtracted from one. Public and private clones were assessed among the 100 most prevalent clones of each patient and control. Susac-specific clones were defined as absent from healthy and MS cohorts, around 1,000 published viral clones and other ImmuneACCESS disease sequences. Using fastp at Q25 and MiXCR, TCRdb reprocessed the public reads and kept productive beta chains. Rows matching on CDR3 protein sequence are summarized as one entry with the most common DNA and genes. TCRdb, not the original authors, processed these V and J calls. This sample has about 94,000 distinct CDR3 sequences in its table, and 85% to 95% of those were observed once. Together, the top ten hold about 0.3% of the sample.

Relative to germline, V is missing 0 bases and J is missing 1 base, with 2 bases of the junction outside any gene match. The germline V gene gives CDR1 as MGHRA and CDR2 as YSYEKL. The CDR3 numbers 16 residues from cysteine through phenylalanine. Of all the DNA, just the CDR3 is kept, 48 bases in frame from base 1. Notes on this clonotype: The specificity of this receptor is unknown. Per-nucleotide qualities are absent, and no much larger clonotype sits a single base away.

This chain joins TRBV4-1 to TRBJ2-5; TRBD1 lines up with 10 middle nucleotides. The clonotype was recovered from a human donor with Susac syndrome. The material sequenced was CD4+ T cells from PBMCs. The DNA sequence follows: TGCGCCAGCAGCCAAGAAGGGGACAGGGGCCAAGAGACCCAGTACTTC. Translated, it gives CASSQEGDRGQETQYF.